The sequence of this T cell receptor beta chain was determined in a study of T cells in Graves' hyperthyroidism and ophthalmopathy. This clonotype has a handful of counts. The CDR3 is made up of 13 amino acids. Per the germline V gene, CDR1 is LNHDA and CDR2 is SQIVND (reference sequence). Trimming removed 7 bases from V and 5 bases from J, with 14 bases in between. What was amplified from RNA transcripts were TCR beta CDR3 regions. Using the HTBI primer set, a first-round RT-PCR was run on the TCR CDR3. TCRdb analysed the multiplex PCR reads with MiXCR anew, one entry per CDR3 protein. The sample shows approximately 320,000 distinct CDR3 sequences, about 15% of them seen only once.

The receptor comes from a man younger than 45 with Graves' hyperthyroidism. Sequencing input: blood. The chain uses TRBV19 and TRBJ1-2; D is uncertain. The CDR3 DNA follows: TGTGCCAGTAAACTTTCAGTCACTTATGGCTACACCTTC. Translation gives CASKLSVTYGYTF. Drawing the rest from reference TRBV19 and TRBJ1-2, the complete variable domain is DGGITQSPKYLFRKEGQNVTLSCEQNLNHDAMYWYRQDPGQGLRLIYYSQIVNDFQKGDIAEGYSVSREKKESFPLTVTSAQKNPTAFYLCASKLSVTYGYTFGSGTRLTVV.